Listed here are 28 T cell receptor beta chains from one sample, sequenced in a study of shared clonotypes between healthy human individuals. Data came from immunoSEQ multiplex PCR; TCRdb stores just in-frame clones and leaves some out. This sample has some 2,100,000 clones, with roughly 91% found just once. Positively selected for CCR7, the CD45RO-negative cells used as naive CD8 cells excluded terminally differentiated effector memory CD45RA+ cells. The specimen was naive CD8+ T cells from PBMCs. These receptors all come from a man between 18 and 35 years old in good health. Some clones in this sample may be carry-over from other donors' samples.

The chain recombines TRBV6-5 with TRBJ2-1; D unresolved. CDR1 is MNHEY and CDR2 is SVGAGI in the germline V gene. This CDR3 has 12 residues. V gave up 10 bases and J gave up 4 bases, with 11 bases separating them. The CDR3 loop is CATRALYNEQFF. The CDR3 coding sequence is TGTGCCACCCGGGCCCTATACAATGAGCAGTTCTTC.

The rearrangement uses TRBV28 and TRBJ2-7, with D perhaps matching TRBD2 (6 bases). The CDR3 loop spans 14 amino acids. Trimming took off 3 bases at V and 3 bases at J, with 12 bases between the two ends. In germline, CDR1 is MDHEN, CDR2 SYDVKM. The CDR3 region is CASSLSAGHYEQYF. In DNA, the CDR3 is TGTGCCAGCAGTTTGTCAGCGGGCCACTACGAGCAGTACTTC.

This clone was observed once. The CDR3 loop is CASSYSSTSLPGELFF. The CDR3 DNA reads TGTGCCAGCAGTTACTCGAGTACGAGCCTTCCCGGGGAGCTGTTTTTT. The chain joins TRBV6-5 to TRBJ2-2; D ambiguous. Trimming left V 0 bases short and J 6 bases short, with 14 bases between. The CDR3 sequence is 16 residues long. Germline CDR1 MNHEY, CDR2 SVGAGI.

V is TRBV28 and J is TRBJ2-1; 12 positions agree with TRBD2. V trimming: 7 bases; J trimming: 6 bases; junction bases outside the gene matches: 4. This CDR3 comprises 14 residues. CDR1 is MDHEN and CDR2 is SYDVKM in the germline V gene. The CDR3: CASMLAGGSNEQFF. The CDR3 coding sequence is TGTGCCAGCATGCTAGCGGGAGGGTCCAATGAGCAGTTCTTC.

In its sample, this clone was seen once. The chain has TRBV15 and TRBJ2-1, with TRBD2 matching 7 bases. The junction had 7 bases not matched to a gene; V was cut back by 6 bases and J by 8 bases. CDR3 length equals 13 residues. Germline values: CDR1 LNHNV, CDR2 YYDKDF (reference sequence). The CDR3, as DNA: TGTGCCACCAGTCTAGCGGAGGGGTATGAGCAGTTCTTC. It specifies CATSLAEGYEQFF.

The gene calls are TRBV11-2 and TRBJ2-7, with D uncertain. CDR3 size: 14 residues. V was cut by 4 bases and J by 0 bases, with 10 bases left in between. Germline-derived CDR1 and CDR2 are SGHAT and FQNNGV. The CDR3 is CASSWVEGSYEQYF. As DNA, the CDR3 is TGTGCCAGCAGCTGGGTAGAAGGCTCCTACGAGCAGTACTTC.

This chain joins TRBV28 and TRBJ2-3, with 11 bases lining up with TRBD2. The length of the CDR3 is 21 residues. The V gene end was trimmed by 2 bases and the J gene end by 1 base; junction bases not matched to a gene: 17. The germline V gene has CDR1 MDHEN and CDR2 SYDVKM. The CDR3 nucleotides read TGTGCCAGCAGTTTAATAGCGGGAGGGCCTCTTCCCCACATCCGCACAGATACGCAGTATTTT. The encoded protein is CASSLIAGGPLPHIRTDTQYF.

V is TRBV9 and J is TRBJ1-2, with TRBD1 identical over 9 bases. The V and J ends lost 0 bases and 1 base, in that order; junction bases with no gene match: 16. Germline CDR1 and CDR2: SGDLS and YYNGEE. This CDR3 region has 20 residues. CDR3 amino acids: CASSVGPGGQGQAHNYGYTF. The CDR3 bases are TGTGCCAGCAGCGTAGGACCAGGGGGACAGGGTCAGGCCCATAACTATGGCTACACCTTC.

V and J are TRBV10-3 and TRBJ2-1, with TRBD1 matching 9 bases. This CDR3 is 14 amino acids long. Trimming cost V 9 bases and J 6 bases; bases outside gene matches: 9. Per the germline V gene, CDR1 is ENHRY and CDR2 is SYGVKD. The CDR3 spells CAIAGTGMSNEQFF. CDR3 DNA sequence: TGTGCCATAGCCGGGACAGGGATGTCCAATGAGCAGTTCTTC.

This sequence joins TRBV11-2 and TRBJ2-7; D is perhaps TRBD2 (7 bases). This CDR3 comprises 16 residues. In germline, CDR1 is SGHAT, CDR2 FQNNGV. Trimming shortened V by 3 bases and J by 4 bases, and 19 bases separated the two germline ends. CDR3 loop: CASSFTGGRMGYEQYF. The CDR3 DNA is TGTGCCAGCAGCTTCACGGGGGGCAGAATGGGATACGAGCAGTACTTC.

The V call is TRBV2, the J call TRBJ1-5; possibly TRBD1 for D (6 bases). Germline values: CDR1 SNHLY, CDR2 FYNNEI. This CDR3 region has 15 residues. Deletions cut 4 bases from V and 4 bases from J, with 14 bases between. In DNA, the CDR3 is TGTGCCAGCAGTGGACCGGGACAAGTAAATCAGCCCCAGCATTTT. Amino acid sequence: CASSGPGQVNQPQHF.

Here the CDR3 DNA reads TGTGCCAGCAGCTTACCGGGACAAGGGACTAGCGGGGGTTCCTACGAGCAGTACTTC. Translated, it gives CASSLPGQGTSGGSYEQYF. The genes are TRBV7-9 and TRBJ2-7; 14 bases align to TRBD2. The CDR3 spans 19 residues. V gave up 2 bases and J gave up 1 base; unmatched junction bases: 10. The germline CDR1 and CDR2 sequences are SEHNR and FQNEAQ (reference sequence).

The V gene is TRBV7-2, the J gene TRBJ2-1, with 16 bases identical to TRBD2. Germline lookup yields CDR1 SGHTA and CDR2 FQGNSA. CDR3 length: 18 residues. J was trimmed by 3 bases and V by 5 bases; bases with no gene match: 7. The CDR3 spells CASSAGTSGRAFYNEQFF. CDR3 bases: TGTGCCAGCAGCGCCGGGACTAGCGGGAGGGCCTTCTACAATGAGCAGTTCTTC. Combining the CDR3 with reference TRBV7-2 and TRBJ2-1 gives the whole variable domain GAGVSQSPSNKVTEKGKDVELRCDPISGHTALYWYRQSLGQGLEFLIYFQGNSAPDKSGLPSDRFSAERTGGSVSTLTIQRTQQEDSAVYLCASSAGTSGRAFYNEQFFGPGTRLTVL.

This chain uses TRBV7-3 with TRBJ2-7; 10 bases are shared with TRBD2. Germline V gene lookup returns CDR1 SGHTA and CDR2 FQGTGA. Unmatched junction bases numbered 9, after V lost 5 bases and J lost 5 bases. The CDR3 spans 15 residues. Here the CDR3 DNA reads TGTGCCAGCAGCCCCACCCTAGCGGGAGTCGACGAGCAGTACTTC. As protein: CASSPTLAGVDEQYF.

This clone occurred once. This rearrangement joins TRBV27 to TRBJ2-5; a weak D match, TRBD2 (5 bases). V was clipped by 3 bases and J by 5 bases, with 13 bases between them. This CDR3 spans 14 amino acids. The V gene's germline CDR1 is MNHEY and CDR2 SMNVEV (reference sequence). The CDR3 DNA follows: TGTGCCAGCAGTTTTGGCGGGCTCTGGGAGACCCAGTACTTC. Amino acid sequence: CASSFGGLWETQYF.

In regard to this clone: Other DNA sequences of this sample code for an identical CDR3. This chain links TRBV13 with TRBJ1-1, with D unresolved. With 3 bases removed from V and 1 base from J, the gap between germline ends came to 6 bases. Germline V gene lookup returns CDR1 PRHDT and CDR2 FYEKMQ (reference sequence). The CDR3 consists of 13 residues. In nucleotides, the CDR3 is TGTGCCAGCAGCTTCGTCGGGAACACTGAAGCTTTCTTT. Encoded protein: CASSFVGNTEAFF.

The chain uses TRBV6-1 and TRBJ1-6, with TRBD1 as a possible D gene (5 bases). V dropped 2 bases and J dropped 9 bases, with 11 bases sitting between them. The V gene's germline CDR1 is MNHNS and CDR2 SASEGT. The CDR3 has 14 residues. This CDR3 is CASSELRALSPLHF. The CDR3 nucleotides read TGTGCCAGCAGTGAACTCAGGGCCCTTTCACCCCTCCACTTT.

The rearrangement uses TRBV5-4 and TRBJ2-5; TRBD1 aligns across 9 bases. After removal of 2 bases from V and 5 bases from J, the junction contained 4 bases not matched to a gene. Germline V CDR1 and CDR2: SGHNT, YYREEE (reference sequence). The CDR3 has 14 amino acids. As DNA, the CDR3 is TGTGCCAGCAGCTTTAGGGGACAGGGTGAGACCCAGTACTTC. Protein sequence: CASSFRGQGETQYF.

The rearrangement uses TRBV29-1 and TRBJ2-3; TRBD2 might be the D (5 bases). V was shortened by 6 bases and J by 6 bases, with 19 bases between the two germline ends. There are 14 residues in the CDR3. CDR1 and CDR2 (germline): SQVTM, ANQGSEA. CDR3 loop: CSVYGVGIADTQYF. CDR3 DNA: TGCAGCGTCTATGGAGTCGGGATAGCGGATACGCAGTATTTT.

Remarks on this clone: A far larger clone is off by one base, so a read error is likely. Other DNA variants within this sample encode the same CDR3. J is TRBJ1-1 and V is TRBV7-2, with D perhaps TRBD1 (5 bases). Germline CDR1 is SGHTA and CDR2 is FQGNSA. Trimming removed 5 bases from V and 1 base from J, with 8 bases in between. The CDR3 length is 13 residues. CDR3 DNA sequence: TGTGCCAGCAGCCTGGGACGGAACACTGAAGCTTTCTTT. Translated, it gives CASSLGRNTEAFF.

The rearrangement joins TRBV9 to TRBJ1-1; D perhaps matches TRBD1 (5 bases). V lost 4 bases and J 5 bases, leaving 9 bases between the germline ends. CDR3 length: 12 residues. Germline V gene data show CDR1 as SGDLS and CDR2 as YYNGEE. CDR3 sequence (DNA): TGTGCCAGCAGCCAACAGGAAACTGAAGCTTTCTTT. Translating gives CASSQQETEAFF.

The chain couples TRBV9 to TRBJ2-7; 7 nucleotides align to TRBD2. CDR1 and CDR2 (germline): SGDLS, YYNGEE. The CDR3 contains 15 residues. Losses at the gene ends were 4 bases for V and 3 bases for J; bases not matched to a gene: 10. This chain's CDR3 is CASSSSGTMDYEQYF. CDR3 bases: TGTGCCAGCAGCTCCAGCGGGACTATGGACTACGAGCAGTACTTC.

The CDR3 sequence: CASSPHSGELFF. The CDR3 bases are TGTGCCAGCAGCCCTCATTCCGGGGAGCTGTTTTTT. The chain is built from TRBV13 and TRBJ2-2, with no clear D. This CDR3 is 12 amino acids long. Trimming took off 5 bases at V and 6 bases at J, with 7 bases between the two ends. Germline V gene sequence: CDR1 PRHDT, CDR2 FYEKMQ (reference sequence).

For this clone: Other nucleotide sequences in the sample specify the same CDR3. The chain is built from TRBV13 and TRBJ2-1; D unclear. This CDR3 has 13 residues. V lost 1 base to trimming and J lost 4 bases, with 5 bases between them. The germline CDR1 and CDR2 sequences are PRHDT and FYEKMQ (reference sequence). CDR3 nucleotide sequence: TGTGCCAGCAGCTTAGATTCTTACAATGAGCAGTTCTTC. It encodes CASSLDSYNEQFF.

The chain employs TRBV6-6 and TRBJ2-7; no reliable D call. V dropped 2 bases and J dropped 2 bases, with 10 bases sitting between them. This CDR3 is 14 amino acids long. The germline CDR1 and CDR2 sequences are MNHNY and SVGAGI (reference sequence). The CDR3 region has the DNA TGTGCCAGCAGTTACGAGCCGACCACCTACGAGCAGTACTTC. As protein: CASSYEPTTYEQYF.

This clone appeared once. The rearrangement uses TRBV4-1 and TRBJ2-7; maybe TRBD2 (5 bases). Per the germline V gene, CDR1 is MGHRA and CDR2 is YSYEKL. Trimming left V 4 bases short and J 0 bases short, with 13 bases between. The CDR3 length is 15 residues. The CDR3: CASSPRWELSYEQYF. CDR3 sequence (DNA): TGCGCCAGCAGCCCGCGATGGGAGCTCTCCTACGAGCAGTACTTC.

The chain is built from TRBV7-2 and TRBJ2-1, with a possible D match to TRBD1 (6 bases). V lost 5 bases to trimming and J lost 10 bases, with 12 bases between them. Germline CDR1 is SGHTA and CDR2 is FQGNSA. The CDR3 sequence is 12 residues long. Here the CDR3 reads CASSPRTEEQFF. The DNA of the CDR3 is TGTGCCAGCAGCCCACGGACAGAAGAGCAGTTCTTC.

The V gene is TRBV5-1, the J gene TRBJ1-2, with D tentatively TRBD1 (5 bases). The CDR3 consists of 16 residues. V lost 0 bases to trimming and J lost 0 bases, with 12 bases between them. The germline V gene encodes CDR1 SGHRS and CDR2 YFSETQ. Written as DNA, the CDR3 is TGCGCCAGCAGCTTGGTTCGGGACGGAACTAACTATGGCTACACCTTC. Residues: CASSLVRDGTNYGYTF.